What follows describes a single T cell receptor beta chain. The V and J ends lost 5 bases and 4 bases respectively, with 14 bases between them. The CDR3 runs to 14 residues. Germline lookup yields CDR1 MNHEY and CDR2 SVGEGT. This sample was included in a study of blood T cell repertoires in COVID-19. About the study: Both acute and convalescent COVID-19 samples were obtained from the United States, Italy and Spain. In each case, the material was cDNA or gDNA derived from T cells, B-cell-depleted T cells, or PBMCs.

The authors' processing: Reference gene primer amplification gave estimated nucleated cell counts. Profiled with immunoSEQ multiplex PCR; TCRdb holds only in-frame clones, not every one. V and J calls and clone size are those listed in that table; D and trimming were worked out from the DNA. This table holds 250,000 or so clones, about 85% found once. The receptor was isolated from a man aged 18 to 30 with active or convalescent COVID-19. The sample taken for sequencing was peripheral blood. J is TRBJ1-2 and V is TRBV6-2 or TRBV6-3; D is possibly TRBD1 (6 bases). As DNA, the CDR3 is TGTGCCAGCAGTCCCCCGGACAGCTTCTATGGCTACACCTTC. Translating it yields CASSPPDSFYGYTF.